The T cell receptor beta chain described here comes from a study of CD8+ T cells in alopecia areata. Background on the study: Patients received oral tofacitinib, 5 to 10 mg twice daily, for moderate-to-severe alopecia areata. Tofacitinib was given for 6 to 18 months, then stopped for 6 months.

Following extraction, RNA underwent reverse transcription to cDNA, which served as the sequencing template. Here immunoSEQ multiplex PCR was the method, and the copy in TCRdb shows in-frame clones only, minus some. The sample holds roughly 200,000 clones; about 53% are singletons and the top ten take approximately 11%. Trimming took 2 bases from V and 8 from J, leaving 18 bases between them. This CDR3 has 16 residues. Germline V lookup: CDR1 PRHDT, CDR2 FYEKMQ (reference sequence). Treatment described: oral pan-JAK inhibitor, 5-10 mg twice daily. This clone was seen a few times. The rearrangement uses TRBV13 and TRBJ1-4; no clear D gene. Material: CD8+ T cells sorted from blood, obtained at week 24, from a patient treated with tofacitinib. The TCR was taken from a human donor with alopecia areata. The CDR3 region is CASSLRVDPQYEKLFF. In nucleotides, the CDR3 is TGTGCCAGCAGCTTACGAGTGGACCCTCAATACGAAAAACTGTTTTTT.